The sequence of this T cell receptor (beta chain) was determined in a study of T-cell memory formation after mild COVID-19. Turning to the study itself: The two donors had largely donor-specific TCR clusters.

Each CDR3 protein gets one entry after TCRdb re-called the 5' RACE reads with MiXCR. The sample includes over 350,000 distinct CDR3 sequences, about a sixth of them seen just once. General study findings and limits: For contracting clones, CD4+ ones sat mainly in CM and EM, CD8+ in EMRA. Cross-reactive memory appears to have joined, as suggested by some responding clones showing up in pre-infection memory.

The CDR3 is 16 residues long. With 5 bases removed from V and 5 bases from J, the gap between germline ends came to 21 bases. The germline CDR1 and CDR2 sequences are MNHEY and SMNVEV (reference sequence). A few counts support this clonotype. Its specificity is unknown. The chain carries TRBV27 and TRBJ2-5; no definite D call. The TCR sequence derives from a man aged 18 to 29 who had mild COVID-19 (a few samples of this study predate the infection). Cell type and time point are not known. The sample was PBMCs or a T cell subset sorted from them (not recorded which). The CDR3 nucleotides are TGTGCCAGCAGTCCTGGGCCCCACGGGCCCGGGGAGACCCAGTACTTC. The encoded protein is CASSPGPHGPGETQYF.